The present entry profiles one TCR beta chain with its context. Its antigen is not yet known. Base qualities are missing; no much larger clone stands one base away. CDR1 MNHNY and CDR2 SVGAGI are derived from the germline V gene (reference sequence). Trimming leaves V shorter by 11 bases and J shorter by 2 bases, with the junction holding 3 bases beyond the gene matches. Reading from cysteine to phenylalanine, the CDR3 counts 11 amino acids. The kept DNA is CDR3 alone, 33 bases in frame from the first base. This entry is derived from a study of the immune and genomic landscape of osteosarcoma (TCRdb year 2020). Broadly, across the study: A total of more than 45 pediatric and adult patients with high-grade osteosarcoma made up the overall cohort, and the median age at diagnosis was around 30 years (range about 5-81). To define immunogenic potential, the study profiled osteosarcoma specimens using whole genome, RNA and T-cell receptor sequencing along with immunohistochemistry and reverse phase protein arrays. The cohort was enriched for poor-risk disease, as unfavorable pathologic response to standard therapy was shown in around 73% of the cohort and 67% of the cohort were deceased. In the overall cohort, 45% to 60% of patients were male, and localized disease at diagnosis was presented by roughly 80% of patients. The study aimed to explain the limited clinical activity of immune checkpoint inhibitors in osteosarcoma. A couple of samples from the same tumor site were contributed by each of three patients. The osteosarcoma immunogenomic landscape was characterized by integrating TCR sequencing results with transcriptome, protein array and immunostaining data.

The tumors sampled were post-treatment primary, local recurrence and metastasis specimens taken from patients with a poor prognosis. General findings and caveats noted by the study authors: Along with the frozen tumor specimens, matched blood was collected from just a couple of patients. Productive TCR clonality was found to be low overall, with an average of 0.09 and a maximum of 0.3, which suggested limited T-cell clonal expansion. Although TCR productive clonality was higher in the immune-hot C3 cluster than in the cold C1 cluster, TCR productive clonality was still low overall. Clonality benchmarks came from external normal skin and healthy peripheral blood data rather than matched normal tissue. No statistical method determined sample size because osteosarcoma is rare and all possible samples were collected. In five cases, the repertoire was dominated by a single hyperexpanded clone, and fewer than 100 T-cell clonotypes were detected in all five cases.

TCR beta chain CDR3 regions were immunosequenced using the ImmunoSEQ Assay (Adaptive Biotechnologies). For the original study's pipeline: TCRB rearrangements, read counts, read proportions and gene usage were exported through the ImmunoSEQ Analyzer platform. T-cell clonality was computed as 1 minus Pielou's evenness on productive rearrangements. In the clonal space homeostasis analysis, clonotypes were sorted into rare, small, medium, large or hyperexpanded (0.01 to 1 of the repertoire) bins. TCR productive clonality was compared across immune clusters C1, C2 and C3 using the Wilcoxon rank sum test. TCRdb re-hosts the immuneACCESS table, in-frame sequences only. Its copies lack some clones; in the studies checked, an unresolved V gene accounts for under half of them, and the cause for the rest is not known. The D gene and trimming were derived from the DNA, and the V and J assignments and clone size from that table. For this sample there are approximately 1,000 clones; less than 75% appear just once. The top ten clones comprise about 9.4% of the sample.

In this chain, TRBV6-6 is recombined with TRBJ2-7; a stretch of 7 junction bases matches TRBD2. The source material was primary tumor tissue from soft tissue. According to the study, the label for this sample's cell subset or site signals: resected primary osteosarcoma tumor. This receptor was obtained from a man under 40 with osteosarcoma. The age is the age at diagnosis. The CDR3 region reads CAGSGAYEQYF. The sequence in DNA is TGTGCCGGAAGCGGGGCCTACGAGCAGTACTTC.